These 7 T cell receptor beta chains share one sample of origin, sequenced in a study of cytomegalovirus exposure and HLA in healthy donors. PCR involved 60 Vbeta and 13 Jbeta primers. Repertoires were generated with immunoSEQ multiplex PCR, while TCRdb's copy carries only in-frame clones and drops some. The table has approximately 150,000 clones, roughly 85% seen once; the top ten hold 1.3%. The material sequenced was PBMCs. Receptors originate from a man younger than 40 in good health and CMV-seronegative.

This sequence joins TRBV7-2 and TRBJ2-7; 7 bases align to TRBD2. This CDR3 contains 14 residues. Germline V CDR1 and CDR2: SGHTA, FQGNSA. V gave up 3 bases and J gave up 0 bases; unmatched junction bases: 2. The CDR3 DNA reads TGTGCCAGCAGCTTGGGGGGGGGCTCCTACGAGCAGTACTTC. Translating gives CASSLGGGSYEQYF.

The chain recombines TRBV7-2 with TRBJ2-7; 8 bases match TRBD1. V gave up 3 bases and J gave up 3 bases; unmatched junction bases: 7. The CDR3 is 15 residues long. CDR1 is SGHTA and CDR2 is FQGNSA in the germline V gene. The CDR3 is CASSFAGTGLYEQYF. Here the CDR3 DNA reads TGTGCCAGCAGCTTCGCCGGGACAGGCCTCTACGAGCAGTACTTC.

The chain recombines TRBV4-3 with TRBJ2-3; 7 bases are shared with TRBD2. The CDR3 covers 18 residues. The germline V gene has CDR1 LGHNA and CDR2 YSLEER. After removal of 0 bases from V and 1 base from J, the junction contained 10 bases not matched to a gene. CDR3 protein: CASSQDLAFAGGTDTQYF. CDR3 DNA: TGCGCCAGCAGCCAAGATCTTGCGTTTGCGGGGGGCACAGATACGCAGTATTTT.

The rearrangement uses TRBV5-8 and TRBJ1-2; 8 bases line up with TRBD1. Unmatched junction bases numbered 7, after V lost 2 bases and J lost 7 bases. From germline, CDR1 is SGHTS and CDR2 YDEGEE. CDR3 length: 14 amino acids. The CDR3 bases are TGTGCCAGCAGCTTTCTGCAGGGGGCCGGTGGCTACACCTTC. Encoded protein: CASSFLQGAGGYTF.

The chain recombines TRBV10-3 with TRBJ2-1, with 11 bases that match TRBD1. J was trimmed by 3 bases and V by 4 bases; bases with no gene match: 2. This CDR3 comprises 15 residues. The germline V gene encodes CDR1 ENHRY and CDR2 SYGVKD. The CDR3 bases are TGTGCCATCAGTGGGGGACAGGGGGACTACAATGAGCAGTTCTTC. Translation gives CAISGGQGDYNEQFF.

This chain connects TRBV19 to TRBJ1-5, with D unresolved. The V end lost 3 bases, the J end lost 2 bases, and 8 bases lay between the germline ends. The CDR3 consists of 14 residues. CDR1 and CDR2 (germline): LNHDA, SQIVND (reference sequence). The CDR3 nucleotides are TGTGCCAGTAGTATTAAGAGGGGCAATCAGCCCCAGCATTTT. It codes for CASSIKRGNQPQHF.

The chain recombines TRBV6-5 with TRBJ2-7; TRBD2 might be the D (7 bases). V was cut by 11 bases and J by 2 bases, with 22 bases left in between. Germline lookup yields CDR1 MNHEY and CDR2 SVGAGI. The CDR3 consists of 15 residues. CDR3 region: CASRGASPSTYEQYF. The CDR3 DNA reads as TGTGCCTCTCGGGGGGCATCCCCTTCAACCTACGAGCAGTACTTC.